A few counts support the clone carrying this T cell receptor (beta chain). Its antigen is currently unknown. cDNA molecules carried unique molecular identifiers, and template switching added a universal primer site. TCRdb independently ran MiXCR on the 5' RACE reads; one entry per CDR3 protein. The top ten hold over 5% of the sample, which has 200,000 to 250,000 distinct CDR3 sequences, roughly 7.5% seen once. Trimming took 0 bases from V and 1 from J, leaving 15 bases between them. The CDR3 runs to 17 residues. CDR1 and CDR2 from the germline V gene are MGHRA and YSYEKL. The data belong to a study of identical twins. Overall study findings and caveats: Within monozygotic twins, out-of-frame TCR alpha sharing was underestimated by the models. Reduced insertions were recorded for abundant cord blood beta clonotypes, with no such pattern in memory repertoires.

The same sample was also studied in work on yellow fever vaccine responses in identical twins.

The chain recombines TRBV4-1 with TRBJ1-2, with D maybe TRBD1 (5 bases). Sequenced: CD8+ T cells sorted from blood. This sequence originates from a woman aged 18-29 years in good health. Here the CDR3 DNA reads TGCGCCAGCAGCCAAGATTTAGCGGGGGAGATTAACTATGGCTACACCTTC. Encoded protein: CASSQDLAGEINYGYTF.